Sequencing of this T cell receptor (beta chain) was carried out in a study of T cell responses to AZD1222 COVID-19 vaccine. Broader study findings: The peak T cell response came first, and repertoires were sampled only after it.

Germline V CDR1 and CDR2: MNHEY, SVGAGI. The CDR3 extends over 15 amino acids. Trimming removed 5 bases at V and 7 bases at J, with 18 bases between. Method: immunoSEQ multiplex PCR; TCRdb's copy keeps in-frame clones and lacks some. This table has around 120,000 clones, around 90% appearing once. As to this clone: Antigen: not known.

The TCR originated in an adult who received the AZD1222 COVID-19 vaccine. Sequenced material: peripheral blood, taken 28 days after the second AZD1222 dose. The chain links TRBV6-5 to TRBJ1-5; D is perhaps TRBD1 (5 bases). The CDR3 is CASSPSWDPAQPQHF. The CDR3 DNA follows: TGTGCCAGCAGTCCATCCTGGGACCCGGCCCAGCCCCAGCATTTT.